Listed below are T cell receptor beta chains from one sample, sequenced in a study of vaccination and CD4 T cells after COVID-19. Antigens of these TCRs are unknown. TCRdb passed the PCR reads through MiXCR, listing each CDR3 protein once. The sample includes some 14,000 distinct CDR3 sequences, more than 65% seen only once; the top ten take 15% to 20%. The sequencing sample was made of CD4+ T cells from blood, cultured in vitro. The receptor set was obtained from a human donor who had recovered from COVID-19. Both conserved end residues are part of each CDR3. D genes are given only for firm matches. Size values are once, few and many counts, or a class for expanded clones, and some rows have none.

v_call: TRBV7-8; d_call: .; j_call: TRBJ1-6; clone_size: .; cdr3_aa: CASSPRGLLSSYNSPLHF; cdr3_nt: TGTGCCAGCAGCCCAAGGGGCCTTTTAAGCTCCTATAATTCACCCCTCCACTTT
v_call: TRBV7-3; d_call: .; j_call: TRBJ2-1; clone_size: .; cdr3_aa: CASSPTPTSLGDEQFF; cdr3_nt: TGTGCCAGCAGCCCAACCCCGACTAGTCTGGGGGATGAGCAGTTCTTC
v_call: TRBV9; d_call: TRBD1; j_call: TRBJ1-6; clone_size: .; cdr3_aa: CASSAPGTGTSPLHF; cdr3_nt: TGTGCCAGCAGCGCCCCCGGGACAGGGACCTCACCCCTCCACTTT
v_call: TRBV20-1; d_call: .; j_call: TRBJ1-3; clone_size: .; cdr3_aa: CSASIAGPGNTIYF; cdr3_nt: TGCAGTGCTAGTATCGCGGGGCCAGGAAACACCATATATTTT
v_call: TRBV7-6; d_call: .; j_call: TRBJ2-2; clone_size: once; cdr3_aa: CASSFVKANTGELFF; cdr3_nt: TGTGCCAGCAGCTTTGTGAAGGCGAACACCGGGGAGCTGTTTTTT
v_call: TRBV20-1; d_call: .; j_call: TRBJ2-2; clone_size: .; cdr3_aa: CSALGHESGELFF; cdr3_nt: TGCAGTGCTCTGGGACATGAGTCCGGGGAGCTGTTTTTT
v_call: TRBV27; d_call: TRBD1; j_call: TRBJ2-5; clone_size: .; cdr3_aa: CASSTRTGPLQETQYF; cdr3_nt: TGTGCCAGCAGTACCCGGACAGGGCCCCTCCAAGAGACCCAGTACTTC
v_call: TRBV20-1; d_call: .; j_call: TRBJ1-2; clone_size: few; cdr3_aa: CSAREAGRGPNYGYTF; cdr3_nt: TGCAGTGCTAGAGAGGCCGGCAGGGGACCTAACTATGGCTACACCTTC
v_call: TRBV7-7; d_call: .; j_call: TRBJ2-7; clone_size: .; cdr3_aa: CASSLSDRYEQYF; cdr3_nt: TGTGCCAGCAGCTTAAGTGACAGATACGAGCAGTACTTC
v_call: TRBV7-9; d_call: TRBD1; j_call: TRBJ1-3; clone_size: .; cdr3_aa: CASSSTGASGNTIYF; cdr3_nt: TGTGCCAGCAGTTCTACAGGGGCCTCTGGAAACACCATATATTTT
v_call: TRBV7-2; d_call: .; j_call: TRBJ1-1; clone_size: .; cdr3_aa: CASSITELMNTEAFF; cdr3_nt: TGTGCCAGCAGCATAACGGAACTCATGAACACTGAAGCTTTCTTT
v_call: TRBV30; d_call: TRBD1; j_call: TRBJ2-7; clone_size: .; cdr3_aa: CAWSLPGQGFEQYF; cdr3_nt: TGTGCCTGGAGCTTACCGGGACAGGGGTTCGAGCAGTACTTC
v_call: TRBV7-2; d_call: TRBD1; j_call: TRBJ2-7; clone_size: .; cdr3_aa: CASTTDRGRHEQYF; cdr3_nt: TGTGCCAGCACCACAGACAGGGGGCGACACGAGCAGTACTTC
v_call: TRBV4-3; d_call: .; j_call: TRBJ2-6; clone_size: .; cdr3_aa: CASSRLQGSGANVLTF; cdr3_nt: TGCGCCAGCAGCCGCCTACAGGGTTCTGGGGCCAACGTCCTGACTTTC
v_call: TRBV6-4; d_call: .; j_call: TRBJ2-3; clone_size: .; cdr3_aa: CASSDLNRADTQYF; cdr3_nt: TGTGCCAGCAGTGACCTCAACCGGGCAGATACGCAGTATTTT
v_call: TRBV5-1; d_call: .; j_call: TRBJ1-6; clone_size: .; cdr3_aa: CASRKEQGGTNSPLHF; cdr3_nt: TGCGCCAGCAGAAAGGAACAGGGAGGTACGAATTCACCCCTCCACTTT
v_call: TRBV18; d_call: .; j_call: TRBJ1-1; clone_size: .; cdr3_aa: CASSPETGILYTEAFF; cdr3_nt: TGTGCCAGCTCACCGGAAACAGGTATCTTGTACACTGAAGCTTTCTTT
v_call: TRBV7-2; d_call: .; j_call: TRBJ1-6; clone_size: .; cdr3_aa: CASSLLQGVSSPLHF; cdr3_nt: TGTGCCAGCAGCTTATTGCAGGGAGTAAGTTCACCCCTCCACTTT
v_call: TRBV28; d_call: TRBD1; j_call: TRBJ2-5; clone_size: .; cdr3_aa: CASSPTGTGTKTQYF; cdr3_nt: TGTGCCAGCAGTCCCACCGGGACAGGGACGAAGACCCAGTACTTC
v_call: TRBV20-1; d_call: TRBD2; j_call: TRBJ2-3; clone_size: .; cdr3_aa: CSAREGLAGVGDTQYF; cdr3_nt: TGCAGTGCTAGAGAAGGACTAGCGGGAGTGGGAGATACGCAGTATTTT
v_call: TRBV6-5; d_call: .; j_call: TRBJ1-5; clone_size: .; cdr3_aa: CASSYRAFSNQPQHF; cdr3_nt: TGTGCCAGCAGTTATCGCGCCTTCAGCAATCAGCCCCAGCATTTT
v_call: TRBV20-1; d_call: TRBD1; j_call: TRBJ1-5; clone_size: once; cdr3_aa: CSARGGSSNQPQHF; cdr3_nt: TGCAGTGCCCGAGGGGGCTCTAGCAATCAGCCCCAGCATTTT
v_call: TRBV11-3; d_call: .; j_call: TRBJ2-5; clone_size: .; cdr3_aa: CASSPTRGEETQYF; cdr3_nt: TGTGCCAGCAGCCCGACTAGGGGGGAAGAGACCCAGTACTTC
v_call: TRBV19; d_call: TRBD1; j_call: TRBJ2-1; clone_size: .; cdr3_aa: CASSIGRQGMVNEQFF; cdr3_nt: TGTGCCAGTAGTATAGGACGACAGGGGATGGTCAATGAGCAGTTCTTC
v_call: TRBV7-2; d_call: .; j_call: TRBJ1-6; clone_size: .; cdr3_aa: CASSLVGNSPLHF; cdr3_nt: TGTGCCAGCAGCTTAGTAGGGAATTCACCCCTCCACTTT
v_call: TRBV5-4; d_call: .; j_call: TRBJ1-2; clone_size: few; cdr3_aa: CAGGHTANYGYTF; cdr3_nt: TGTGCCGGGGGTCACACTGCTAACTATGGCTACACCTTC
v_call: TRBV20-1; d_call: TRBD1; j_call: TRBJ1-5; clone_size: medium-sized; cdr3_aa: CSAPDRANQPQHF; cdr3_nt: TGCAGTGCTCCCGACAGGGCAAATCAGCCCCAGCATTTT
v_call: TRBV6-1; d_call: TRBD1; j_call: TRBJ1-2; clone_size: .; cdr3_aa: CASRQGILVGYTF; cdr3_nt: TGTGCCAGCAGACAGGGGATACTCGTGGGCTACACCTTC
v_call: TRBV27; d_call: .; j_call: TRBJ1-5; clone_size: .; cdr3_aa: CASSFSGAYNQPQHF; cdr3_nt: TGTGCCAGCAGTTTTTCCGGGGCCTACAATCAGCCCCAGCATTTT
v_call: TRBV4-1; d_call: .; j_call: TRBJ1-1; clone_size: few; cdr3_aa: CASSQDRDLPEAFF; cdr3_nt: TGCGCCAGCAGCCAAGATCGGGACTTACCTGAAGCTTTCTTT
v_call: TRBV20-1; d_call: .; j_call: TRBJ1-1; clone_size: few; cdr3_aa: CSARTPVGGRTEAFF; cdr3_nt: TGCAGTGCTAGGACCCCCGTTGGGGGGCGGACTGAAGCTTTCTTT
v_call: TRBV28; d_call: .; j_call: TRBJ1-5; clone_size: .; cdr3_aa: CATLPGARVNQPQHF; cdr3_nt: TGTGCCACTTTGCCGGGGGCGAGAGTCAATCAGCCCCAGCATTTT
v_call: TRBV6-2/TRBV6-3; d_call: .; j_call: TRBJ2-1; clone_size: .; cdr3_aa: CASRSPSGGRYNEQFF; cdr3_nt: TGTGCCAGCAGGAGTCCCTCCGGTGGGCGGTACAATGAGCAGTTCTTC
v_call: TRBV20-1; d_call: .; j_call: TRBJ2-7; clone_size: .; cdr3_aa: CSARDRGEQYF; cdr3_nt: TGCAGTGCTAGAGACAGGGGCGAGCAGTACTTC
v_call: TRBV6-1; d_call: .; j_call: TRBJ2-6; clone_size: .; cdr3_aa: CASRQGGSGANVLTF; cdr3_nt: TGTGCCAGCCGACAAGGGGGCTCTGGGGCCAACGTCCTGACTTTC
v_call: TRBV5-1; d_call: .; j_call: TRBJ1-3; clone_size: .; cdr3_aa: CASSLGSSGNTIYF; cdr3_nt: TGCGCCAGCAGCTTGGGAAGCTCTGGAAACACCATATATTTT
v_call: TRBV7-2; d_call: TRBD2; j_call: TRBJ2-2; clone_size: .; cdr3_aa: CASSLSGTSGSTGELFF; cdr3_nt: TGTGCCAGCAGCTTATCAGGGACTAGCGGGAGCACCGGGGAGCTGTTTTTT
v_call: TRBV24-1; d_call: .; j_call: TRBJ1-5; clone_size: .; cdr3_aa: CATSAASGSNQPQHF; cdr3_nt: TGTGCCACCAGTGCCGCTTCGGGAAGCAATCAGCCCCAGCATTTT
v_call: TRBV6-5; d_call: .; j_call: TRBJ1-2; clone_size: .; cdr3_aa: CASSLSRDSTYGYTF; cdr3_nt: TGTGCCAGCAGTTTATCAAGGGACTCAACGTATGGCTACACCTTC
v_call: TRBV7-8; d_call: .; j_call: TRBJ1-5; clone_size: .; cdr3_aa: CASSLSGWPQHF; cdr3_nt: TGTGCCAGCAGCCTTTCAGGCTGGCCCCAGCATTTT
v_call: TRBV27; d_call: .; j_call: TRBJ2-5; clone_size: .; cdr3_aa: CASSRREGGMSGETQYF; cdr3_nt: TGTGCCAGCAGCCGCCGCGAGGGGGGGATGTCGGGGGAGACCCAGTACTTC
v_call: TRBV10-3; d_call: .; j_call: TRBJ2-3; clone_size: .; cdr3_aa: CAISESPSTQYF; cdr3_nt: TGTGCCATCAGTGAGTCGCCTAGCACGCAGTATTTT
v_call: TRBV18; d_call: TRBD1; j_call: TRBJ1-2; clone_size: .; cdr3_aa: CASSPLDRAANYGYTF; cdr3_nt: TGTGCCAGCTCACCACTGGACAGGGCCGCTAACTATGGCTACACCTTC
v_call: TRBV20-1; d_call: .; j_call: TRBJ1-5; clone_size: .; cdr3_aa: CSAWSQYSNQPQHF; cdr3_nt: TGCAGTGCTTGGTCCCAGTATAGCAATCAGCCCCAGCATTTT
v_call: TRBV2; d_call: .; j_call: TRBJ1-2; clone_size: once; cdr3_aa: CASSVAQGMGYGYTF; cdr3_nt: TGTGCCAGCAGTGTGGCCCAGGGTATGGGGTATGGCTACACCTTC
v_call: TRBV7-3; d_call: .; j_call: TRBJ1-6; clone_size: once; cdr3_aa: CASAQGSNSPLHF; cdr3_nt: TGTGCCAGTGCACAGGGCTCCAATTCACCCCTCCACTTT
v_call: TRBV6-1; d_call: TRBD1; j_call: TRBJ1-5; clone_size: .; cdr3_aa: CASSLQGVSNQPQHF; cdr3_nt: TGTGCCAGCAGCTTACAGGGGGTAAGCAATCAGCCCCAGCATTTT
v_call: TRBV6-1; d_call: .; j_call: TRBJ2-5; clone_size: .; cdr3_aa: CASSEVDETQYF; cdr3_nt: TGTGCCAGCAGTGAAGTTGATGAGACCCAGTACTTC
v_call: TRBV24-1; d_call: .; j_call: TRBJ2-5; clone_size: .; cdr3_aa: CATSPDGPVETQYF; cdr3_nt: TGTGCCACCAGCCCCGACGGTCCCGTGGAGACCCAGTACTTC
v_call: TRBV7-2; d_call: .; j_call: TRBJ1-1; clone_size: .; cdr3_aa: CASSYRYTEAFF; cdr3_nt: TGTGCCAGCAGTTACCGGTACACTGAAGCTTTCTTT
v_call: TRBV6-1; d_call: .; j_call: TRBJ1-2; clone_size: .; cdr3_aa: CAVIYTGTSSF; cdr3_nt: TGTGCCGTTATTTATACGGGGACTAGCTCCTTC
v_call: TRBV20-1; d_call: .; j_call: TRBJ2-2; clone_size: .; cdr3_aa: CSANSFRANTGELFF; cdr3_nt: TGCAGTGCTAATAGTTTCAGGGCGAACACCGGGGAGCTGTTTTTT
v_call: TRBV6-2/TRBV6-3; d_call: .; j_call: TRBJ2-3; clone_size: .; cdr3_aa: CASVRGDTQYF; cdr3_nt: TGTGCCAGCGTTCGGGGGGATACGCAGTATTTT
v_call: TRBV20-1; d_call: .; j_call: TRBJ2-2; clone_size: .; cdr3_aa: CSARVGQSNTGELFF; cdr3_nt: TGCAGTGCTAGAGTTGGACAGTCGAACACCGGGGAGCTGTTTTTT
v_call: TRBV5-1; d_call: .; j_call: TRBJ2-5; clone_size: .; cdr3_aa: CASSLQTETQYF; cdr3_nt: TGCGCCAGCAGCTTGCAGACAGAGACCCAGTACTTC
v_call: TRBV20-1; d_call: .; j_call: TRBJ2-5; clone_size: .; cdr3_aa: CSARDEGGVEGETQYF; cdr3_nt: TGCAGTGCTAGAGATGAAGGGGGAGTCGAGGGAGAGACCCAGTACTTC
v_call: TRBV15; d_call: TRBD1; j_call: TRBJ2-3; clone_size: .; cdr3_aa: CATRNGTGDDTQYF; cdr3_nt: TGTGCCACCAGGAACGGGACAGGGGACGATACGCAGTATTTT
v_call: TRBV30; d_call: .; j_call: TRBJ1-2; clone_size: .; cdr3_aa: CAWSHWGGVVGYTF; cdr3_nt: TGTGCCTGGAGTCACTGGGGGGGTGTTGTTGGCTACACCTTC
v_call: TRBV19; d_call: TRBD1; j_call: TRBJ1-2; clone_size: .; cdr3_aa: CASSIVAKGTGPYGYTF; cdr3_nt: TGTGCCAGTAGTATAGTGGCGAAGGGGACAGGTCCTTATGGCTACACCTTC